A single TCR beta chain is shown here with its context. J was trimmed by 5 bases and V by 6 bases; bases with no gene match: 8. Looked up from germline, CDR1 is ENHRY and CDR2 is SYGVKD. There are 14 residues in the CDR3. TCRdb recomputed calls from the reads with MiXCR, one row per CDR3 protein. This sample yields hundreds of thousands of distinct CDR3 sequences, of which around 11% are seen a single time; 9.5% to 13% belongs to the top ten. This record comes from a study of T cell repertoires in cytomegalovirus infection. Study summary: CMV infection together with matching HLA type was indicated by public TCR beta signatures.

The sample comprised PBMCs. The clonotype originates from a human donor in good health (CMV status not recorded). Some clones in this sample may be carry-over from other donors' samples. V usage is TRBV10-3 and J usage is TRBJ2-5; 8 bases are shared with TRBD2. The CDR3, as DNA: TGTGCCATCAGCCGGGGGGGGGTTCGTGAGACCCAGTACTTC. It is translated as CAISRGGVRETQYF.